The present T cell receptor beta chain was sequenced within a study of blood T cell repertoires in COVID-19 (dated by TCRdb to 2020 to 2022). Concerning the study at large: Samples covering the acute and convalescent phases of COVID-19 were provided by collaborators in the United States, Italy and Spain. The prospective study material was composed of cDNA or gDNA derived from T cells, B-cell-depleted T cells, or PBMCs. Subjects who had been exposed to COVID-19, were actively infected with it, or had recovered from it provided the deeply sampled blood TCRbeta repertoires that made up the dataset. The repertoires were released in a freely available public database meant as a resource for research on the immune response to SARS-CoV-2. Samples came from the ongoing ImmuneRACE study (first 160 participants) plus 1,254 subjects from 6 global collaborators. Sample metadata almost always included a de-identified subject ID, COVID-19 status, age in years and sex. Where HLA class I and class II types were available, the types were taken from metadata supplied by the sample provider, not from assay-based typing. What the work shows at the level of the full study, not this receptor alone: Clinical and demographic metadata were provided uncurated, with the amount varying by source and participant.

The junction carries 8 bases between V and J, which are trimmed by 3 bases and 9 bases respectively. The germline V gene gives CDR1 as MDHEN and CDR2 as SYDVKM. Including cysteine and phenylalanine, the CDR3 has 12 amino acids. The kept DNA is CDR3 alone, 36 bases in frame from the first base. The immunoSEQ Assay, a bias-controlled multiplex PCR, was used to amplify TCRbeta CDR3 regions from genomic DNA. Regarding the original processing steps: The number of nucleated cells in each sample was estimated from the amplification of reference gene primers within the assay. To quantify the absolute abundance of each unique TCRbeta CDR3 rearrangement, sequence reads were collapsed and filtered. Productive Simpson clonality was computed per sample as the square root of Simpson's diversity index over productive rearrangements. The clones in this table, taken by TCRdb from immuneACCESS, are in-frame only. Not every clone is retained; where verified, under half of the shortfall comes from an unresolved V gene, and the cause of the rest is unknown. The DNA was the basis for D and trimming; V, J and clone size are from that table. Within this sample are some 140,000 clones, with 79% of them counted one time only. The top ten constitute about 3.6% of the sample.

The collaborating institutions used their own protocols to collect whole blood in K2EDTA tubes. For TCRbeta analysis, collaborator samples were shipped as frozen whole blood, as isolated PBMCs, or as DNA extracted from either sample type. Points on this clone: The antigen it binds to is not known. No much larger clone exists at a distance of one base, and base qualities are not known.

The clonotype originates from a man in his sixties with acute or convalescent COVID-19. The chain is assembled from TRBV28 and TRBJ2-2; matching of 5 bases hints at TRBD1 as the D gene. The material sequenced was peripheral blood. The CDR3 region reads CASSLGRRELFF. The DNA reads TGTGCCAGCAGTTTGGGGCGACGGGAGCTGTTTTTT.